This TCR beta chain is drawn from a study of response to subunit inactivated influenza vaccine. Study-wide results and limits: Each seasonal flu vaccination may recruit only limited new T cells, authors suggested.

This clonotype was seen many times. Antigen unknown. TCRdb reprocessed the RT-PCR reads with MiXCR, giving one entry per CDR3 protein. The top ten clones hold around 14% of a sample with roughly 570,000 distinct CDR3 sequences, under 15% of them seen once. Source: PBMCs from blood, taken more than 35 days after vaccination. This receptor was identified in a man aged 50-59 years who received an inactivated influenza vaccine.

The CDR3 coding sequence is TGCAGTGGCGGGGGGGCCGAGGTTCAGGGGCAGTACTTC. This codes for CSGGGAEVQGQYF. The rearrangement links TRBV20-1 to TRBJ2-7, with 9 bases that match TRBD2. Germline CDR1 and CDR2: DFQATT and SNEGSKA (reference sequence). With 7 bases clipped from V and 9 bases from J, the junction kept 13 bases outside the gene matches. CDR3 length: 13 residues.